A single T cell receptor beta chain is shown here with its context. The antigen is not known. Method: immunoSEQ multiplex PCR; TCRdb's copy keeps in-frame clones and lacks some. The table shows approximately 52,000 clones, with about 76% occurring only once. V was shortened by 5 bases and J by 3 bases, with 19 bases between the two germline ends. CDR1 is SGHTA, CDR2 FQGTGA, per germline. CDR3 length equals 16 residues. Alongside CTLA-4 blockade with ipilimumab, patients with chemo-refractory metastatic non-small-cell lung cancer received focal radiation. The data stem from a study of radiotherapy plus CTLA-4 blockade in lung cancer. Study-wide context: Objective responses were documented in about 18% of patients, with disease control in about 28%. Findings of the study overall: Some TCR clones had been derived from tumors. These clones expanded in peripheral blood after radiotherapy plus ipilimumab.

This chain uses TRBV7-3 with TRBJ2-5, with a weak D call TRBD1 (6 bases). Sequenced here: peripheral blood, sampled from a patient treated with radiotherapy plus ipilimumab. This clonotype originated in a human donor with non-small cell lung cancer whose response to radiotherapy plus ipilimumab could not be evaluated. The CDR3 nucleotides are TGTGCCAGCAGCACCAGCTCCGGGACAACCAAAGAGACCCAGTACTTC. The encoded protein is CASSTSSGTTKETQYF.